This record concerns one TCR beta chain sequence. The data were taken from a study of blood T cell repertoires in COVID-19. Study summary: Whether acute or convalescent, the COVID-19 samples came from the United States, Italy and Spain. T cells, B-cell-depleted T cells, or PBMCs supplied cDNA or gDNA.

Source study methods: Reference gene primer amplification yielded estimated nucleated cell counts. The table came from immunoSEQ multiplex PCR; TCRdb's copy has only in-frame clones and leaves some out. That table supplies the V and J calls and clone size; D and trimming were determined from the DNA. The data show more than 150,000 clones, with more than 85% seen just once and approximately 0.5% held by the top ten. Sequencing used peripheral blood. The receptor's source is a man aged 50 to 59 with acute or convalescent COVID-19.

The CDR3: CASSLQGTVGYTF. The CDR3 DNA sequence: TGTGCCAGCAGTCTACAGGGGACGGTTGGCTACACCTTC. The chain is built from TRBV28 and TRBJ1-2, with 7 bases fitting TRBD1. This CDR3 is 13 amino acids long. Looked up from germline, CDR1 is MDHEN and CDR2 is SYDVKM. V lost 5 bases, J lost 7 bases, and 7 bases stayed unmatched.